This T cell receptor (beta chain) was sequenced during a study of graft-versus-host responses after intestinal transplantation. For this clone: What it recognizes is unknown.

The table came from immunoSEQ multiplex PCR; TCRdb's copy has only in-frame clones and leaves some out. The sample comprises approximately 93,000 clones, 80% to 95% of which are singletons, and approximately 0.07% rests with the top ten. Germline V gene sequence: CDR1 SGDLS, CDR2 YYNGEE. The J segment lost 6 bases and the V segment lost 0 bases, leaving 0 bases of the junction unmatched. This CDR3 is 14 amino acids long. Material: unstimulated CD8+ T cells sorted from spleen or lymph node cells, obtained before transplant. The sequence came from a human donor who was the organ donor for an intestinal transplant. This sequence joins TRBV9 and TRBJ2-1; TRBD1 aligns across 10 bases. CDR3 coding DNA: TGTGCCAGCAGCGTAGGGGACAGGGGCAATGAGCAGTTCTTC. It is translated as CASSVGDRGNEQFF.